This entry lists 17 T cell receptor beta chains sequenced from one sample in a study of control samples from healthy donors and cancer patients. Generated by immunoSEQ multiplex PCR, the TCRdb table keeps only in-frame clones and is missing some. This sample has approximately 70,000 clones, with more than 80% found just once. Sequencing was performed on blood. The receptors originated from a man aged 50-60 years in good health.

CDR3 residues: CASTLGLAGGTGELFF. CDR3 DNA sequence: TGTGCCAGTACCTTGGGACTAGCGGGCGGAACCGGGGAGCTGTTTTTT. The rearrangement joins TRBV19 to TRBJ2-2; TRBD2 matches at 12 bases. Trimming cost V 7 bases and J 5 bases; bases outside gene matches: 8. The length of the CDR3 is 16 residues. In germline, CDR1 is LNHDA, CDR2 SQIVND (reference sequence).

CDR3 protein: CASSQEDRDDYGYTF. CDR3 nucleotide sequence: TGCGCCAGCAGCCAAGAGGACAGGGACGACTATGGCTACACCTTC. The chain combines TRBV4-1 with TRBJ1-2; 8 bases are shared with TRBD1. V lost 0 bases to trimming and J lost 3 bases; unmatched junction nucleotides: 3. The CDR3 loop spans 15 amino acids. Germline V CDR1 and CDR2: MGHRA, YSYEKL.

This clone is a singleton in its sample. This sequence joins TRBV19 and TRBJ2-3, with a tentative D call TRBD2 (6 bases). The CDR3 length is 16 residues. V lost 5 bases and J lost 3, with 18 bases in between. The germline gives CDR1 LNHDA, CDR2 SQIVND (reference sequence). The CDR3 sequence is CASSPLVGGVTDTQYF. Written as DNA, the CDR3 is TGTGCCAGTAGTCCGTTGGTGGGGGGTGTGACAGATACGCAGTATTTT.

The chain uses TRBV4-3 and TRBJ2-1; 7 positions agree with TRBD2. V gave up 0 bases and J gave up 2 bases; unmatched junction bases: 7. From germline, CDR1 is LGHNA and CDR2 YSLEER. CDR3 length equals 17 residues. As DNA, the CDR3 is TGCGCCAGCAGCCAAGATTCCCTCAGCGGGGCCTACAATGAGCAGTTCTTC. Translated, it gives CASSQDSLSGAYNEQFF.

In DNA form, the CDR3 reads TGCAGCGTTGTGTTTCAGTCTCAGGGCAATCAGCCCCAGCATTTT. Translated, it gives CSVVFQSQGNQPQHF. The chain recombines TRBV29-1 with TRBJ1-5; D uncertain. Germline V gene lookup returns CDR1 SQVTM and CDR2 ANQGSEA. This CDR3 has 15 amino acids. V lost 4 bases and J lost 2, with 15 bases in between.

CDR3: CASDGTSKGRPYEQYF. The CDR3 DNA sequence: TGTGCCAGCGATGGGACTTCTAAGGGTCGCCCCTACGAGCAGTACTTC. This chain uses TRBV19 with TRBJ2-7; tentative D call: TRBD2 (6 bases). Trimming took off 9 bases at V and 2 bases at J, with 23 bases between the two ends. The CDR3 is 16 residues long. Per germline, CDR1 LNHDA and CDR2 SQIVND (reference sequence).

The genes are TRBV5-4 and TRBJ2-2, with TRBD2 matching 10 bases. V was clipped by 4 bases and J by 5 bases; unmatched bases: 5. From germline, CDR1 is SGHNT and CDR2 YYREEE (reference sequence). The CDR3 spans 15 residues. CDR3 bases: TGTGCCAGCAGCCCGGCTAGCGGGAGTACCGGGGAGCTGTTTTTT. Protein: CASSPASGSTGELFF.

By share, this clone counts as medium-sized (0.01 to 0.1%). The chain carries TRBV10-1 and TRBJ1-5; possibly TRBD1 for D (6 bases). The germline V and J ends were trimmed by 4 bases and 3 bases, with 10 bases remaining between them. The germline CDR1 and CDR2 sequences are WNHNN and SYGVQD (reference sequence). The CDR3 contains 14 residues. This chain's CDR3 is CASSVQGDNQPQHF. CDR3 bases: TGCGCCAGCAGTGTACAGGGAGACAATCAGCCCCAGCATTTT.

This clone was seen more than once but under ten times. The chain couples TRBV6-1 to TRBJ2-4; D tentatively fits TRBD1 or TRBD2 (5 bases each). Trimming removed 2 bases at V and 2 bases at J, with 13 bases between. This CDR3 region has 16 residues. From germline, CDR1 is MNHNS and CDR2 SASEGT. CDR3 residues: CASSEPGRGTKNIQYF. The CDR3 DNA reads TGTGCCAGCAGTGAACCAGGGAGAGGGACCAAAAACATTCAGTACTTC.

V gene TRBV5-1 combines with J gene TRBJ2-1; no definite D call. The CDR3 contains 12 residues. Trimming shortened V by 0 bases and J by 10 bases, and 8 bases separated the two germline ends. Germline CDR1 SGHRS, CDR2 YFSETQ. The CDR3 coding sequence is TGCGCCAGCAGCTTGGTTCCTCGGGAGCAGTTCTTC. Amino acids: CASSLVPREQFF.

The CDR3 bases are TGTGCCAGCACCGAGGAACGTACTAGCGCATACGAGCAGTACTTC. It encodes CASTEERTSAYEQYF. The V gene is TRBV2, the J gene TRBJ2-7, with 7 bases matching TRBD2. Germline trimming cut 7 bases from V and 4 bases from J; bases unmatched to any gene: 13. The CDR3 is 15 residues long. Germline values: CDR1 SNHLY, CDR2 FYNNEI.

The chain has TRBV5-4 and TRBJ2-7; the D is unclear. The CDR3 is 12 amino acids. The germline CDR1 and CDR2 sequences are SGHNT and YYREEE (reference sequence). V gave up 0 bases and J gave up 4 bases, with 5 bases separating them. The CDR3 DNA is TGTGCCAGCAGCTTGGATAAGTACGAGCAGTACTTC. Translation: CASSLDKYEQYF.

Only a few counts were recorded for this clone. The genes are TRBV29-1 and TRBJ2-1; D not resolved. Trimming removed 6 bases from V and 5 bases from J, with 17 bases in between. Germline CDR1 is SQVTM and CDR2 is ANQGSEA. This CDR3 comprises 14 residues. The CDR3 spells CSVAPETINNEQFF. The CDR3 coding sequence is TGCAGCGTAGCCCCGGAGACCATTAACAATGAGCAGTTCTTC.

The chain has TRBV4-2 and TRBJ2-5; the D is unclear. CDR1 and CDR2 from the germline V gene are LGHNA and YNFKEQ. The CDR3 is 14 residues long. Trimming removed 1 base from V and 4 bases from J, with 10 bases in between. CDR3 bases: TGTGCCAGCAGCCAAGGGCGTTCGGGAGAGACCCAGTACTTC. Its translation is CASSQGRSGETQYF.

The J gene is TRBJ1-2, the V gene TRBV29-1; D remains ambiguous. The CDR3 contains 13 residues. With 3 bases removed from V and 8 bases from J, the gap between germline ends came to 16 bases. CDR1 and CDR2 (germline): SQVTM, ANQGSEA. In DNA form, the CDR3 reads TGCAGCGTTGATAAACAATTGGTCGGAGGCTACACCTTC. Translated: CSVDKQLVGGYTF.

The chain couples TRBV5-1 to TRBJ1-5; 7 positions match TRBD1. V trimming: 7 bases; J trimming: 3 bases; junction bases outside the gene matches: 16. The CDR3 extends over 17 amino acids. Germline assignment: CDR1 SGHRS and CDR2 YFSETQ. CDR3 sequence reads: CASPINLGTENNQPQHF. CDR3 DNA: TGCGCCAGCCCGATAAATCTTGGGACAGAAAACAATCAGCCCCAGCATTTT.

The V gene is TRBV4-2, the J gene TRBJ1-1; 8 nucleotides line up with TRBD1. With V trimmed by 4 bases and J by 5 bases, 9 bases remained unmatched. CDR3 length: 15 residues. Per the germline V gene, CDR1 is LGHNA and CDR2 is YNFKEQ. This CDR3 reads CASSRGQGARTEAFF. CDR3 bases: TGTGCCAGCAGCCGAGGGCAGGGGGCGCGGACTGAAGCTTTCTTT.